This is a list of T cell receptor beta chains from one sample in a study of CD8+ T cells in alopecia areata. Method: immunoSEQ multiplex PCR; TCRdb's copy keeps in-frame clones and lacks some. The repertoire consists of approximately 210,000 clones, with roughly 60% occurring once and the leading ten covering just over 1%. The starting material was CD4+ T cells sorted from blood, obtained at week 24, from a patient treated with tofacitinib. These receptors all come from a human donor with alopecia areata. Both conserved end residues are part of each CDR3. Fields, in order: D gene, J gene, CDR3 length, V gene, clone size, CDR3 protein, CDR3 DNA. D genes are given only for firm matches. Part of the rows lack a size; the others show once, few, many or a class for expanded clones.

>TRBD2|TRBJ2-2|18|TRBV12-5|-
CASGPPPLAGGNTGELFF
TGTGCTAGTGGTCCTCCTCCCTTAGCGGGGGGCAACACCGGGGAGCTGTTTTTT
>-|TRBJ2-3|12|TRBV7-2|-
CASSLNVDTQYF
TGTGCCAGCAGCTTAAACGTAGATACGCAGTATTTT
>TRBD2|TRBJ2-2|15|TRBV6-1|-
CASTILAGVSGELFF
TGTGCCAGCACTATACTAGCGGGGGTATCCGGGGAGCTGTTTTTT
>-|TRBJ2-1|13|TRBV5-4|-
CASSLWWGTEQFF
TGTGCCAGCAGCTTGTGGTGGGGGACTGAGCAGTTCTTC
>-|TRBJ1-1|15|TRBV5-1|few
CASSLEAVVDTEAFF
TGCGCCAGCAGCTTGGAAGCGGTAGTGGACACTGAAGCTTTCTTT
>TRBD1|TRBJ2-3|16|TRBV5-1|few
CASSTLPGQGTDTQYF
TGCGCCAGCAGCACCCTCCCGGGACAGGGCACAGATACGCAGTATTTT
>TRBD2|TRBJ2-7|16|TRBV7-2|-
CASSLISSGVSYEQYF
TGTGCCAGCAGCTTAATTTCTAGCGGGGTGTCCTACGAGCAGTACTTC
>-|TRBJ1-1|11|TRBV29-1|-
CSVGKGTEAFF
TGCAGCGTTGGCAAGGGGACTGAAGCTTTCTTT
>TRBD1|TRBJ2-2|16|TRBV5-6|-
CASSLAGQGHTGELFF
TGTGCCAGCAGCTTGGCGGGACAGGGTCACACCGGGGAGCTGTTTTTT
>TRBD1|TRBJ2-7|15|TRBV4-1|-
CASSQGGQPSYEQYF
TGCGCCAGCAGCCAAGGGGGACAGCCTTCCTACGAGCAGTACTTC
>-|TRBJ1-1|13|TRBV19|-
CASSIQGRTEAFF
TGTGCCAGTAGTATCCAGGGTAGGACTGAAGCTTTCTTT
>-|TRBJ2-3|16|TRBV19|few
CASTGLGTPSTDTQYF
TGTGCCAGCACCGGACTCGGGACCCCTAGCACAGATACGCAGTATTTT
>-|TRBJ2-7|12|TRBV5-1|-
CASSFDFYEQYF
TGCGCCAGCAGCTTCGACTTCTACGAGCAGTACTTC
>-|TRBJ2-2|14|TRBV7-3|-
CASSSGLNTGELFF
TGTGCCAGCAGCTCAGGCTTGAACACCGGGGAGCTGTTTTTT
>-|TRBJ1-5|15|TRBV11-2|few
CASSRGENSNQPQHF
TGTGCCAGCAGCCGCGGGGAGAATAGCAATCAGCCCCAGCATTTT
>-|TRBJ2-1|12|TRBV4-1|-
CASSQQGGRRFF
TGCGCCAGCAGCCAACAAGGTGGCAGGAGGTTCTTC
>-|TRBJ1-5|13|TRBV29-1|once
CSVAGGVWEPQHF
TGCAGCGTTGCGGGGGGGGTCTGGGAGCCCCAGCATTTT
>-|TRBJ1-2|15|TRBV7-2|few
CASSPRERIAYGYTF
TGTGCCAGCAGCCCCAGAGAGCGGATTGCCTATGGCTACACCTTC
>-|TRBJ2-5|15|TRBV18|few
CASSPQGSAQETQYF
TGTGCCAGCTCACCGCAGGGTTCGGCCCAAGAGACCCAGTACTTC
>-|TRBJ1-6|12|TRBV10-2|many
CASSEKNSPLHF
TGCGCCAGCAGTGAGAAGAATTCACCCCTCCACTTT
>-|TRBJ2-1|15|TRBV11-3|once
CASSFWGDPFGEQFF
TGTGCCAGCAGCTTTTGGGGGGACCCTTTCGGTGAGCAGTTCTTC
>TRBD2|TRBJ2-2|16|TRBV7-7|once
CASSSVAGTNTGELFF
TGTGCCAGCAGCTCGGTAGCGGGGACGAACACCGGGGAGCTGTTTTTT
>-|TRBJ1-6|16|TRBV18|-
CASSQRRPLPNSPLHF
TGTGCCAGCTCACAAAGACGACCTCTACCCAATTCACCCCTCCACTTT
>-|TRBJ1-6|15|TRBV2|-
CASSLSGPYNSPLHF
TGTGCCAGCAGTCTGAGCGGGCCCTATAATTCACCCCTCCACTTT
>-|TRBJ2-7|12|TRBV29-1|-
CSVVKRSYEQYF
TGCAGCGTTGTAAAACGCTCCTACGAGCAGTACTTC
>TRBD1|TRBJ2-7|14|TRBV5-4|few
CASSLGGQGTEQYF
TGTGCCAGCAGCTTGGGGGGACAGGGGACCGAGCAGTACTTC
>TRBD1|TRBJ1-1|15|TRBV30|-
CAWTGQGAGNTEAFF
TGTGCCTGGACAGGACAGGGGGCTGGGAACACTGAAGCTTTCTTT
>-|TRBJ1-5|14|TRBV30|-
CAWSVGAWDQPQHF
TGTGCCTGGAGTGTTGGGGCTTGGGATCAGCCCCAGCATTTT
>-|TRBJ1-2|11|TRBV30|once
CAWSFEHGYTF
TGTGCCTGGAGTTTCGAGCATGGCTACACCTTC
>TRBD1|TRBJ1-2|18|TRBV10-3|-
CAISESVGTATGLNGYTF
TGTGCCATCAGTGAGTCGGTCGGGACAGCCACAGGATTGAATGGCTACACCTTC
>-|TRBJ1-6|14|TRBV10-3|-
CAISGDSYNSPLHF
TGTGCCATCAGTGGAGACTCCTATAATTCACCCCTCCACTTT
>-|TRBJ1-6|14|TRBV6-4|-
CASSDGGFSSPLHF
TGTGCCAGCAGTGACGGAGGGTTCAGTTCACCCCTCCACTTT
>-|TRBJ2-7|12|TRBV29-1|once
CSVGDTSYEQYF
TGCAGCGTCGGGGACACCTCCTACGAGCAGTACTTC
>TRBD2|TRBJ2-7|15|TRBV15|-
CATSRAGGKAYEQYF
TGTGCCACCAGCAGGGCGGGGGGAAAGGCCTACGAGCAGTACTTC
>TRBD1|TRBJ2-5|14|TRBV7-2|few
CASSSYRGRETQYF
TGTGCCAGCAGCTCGTACAGGGGTCGGGAGACCCAGTACTTC
>-|TRBJ1-4|12|TRBV25-1|-
CASSEANEKLFF
TGTGCCAGCAGTGAGGCTAATGAAAAACTGTTTTTT
>-|TRBJ2-3|14|TRBV14|-
CASSRTGITDTQYF
TGTGCCAGCAGCCGGACCGGGATCACAGATACGCAGTATTTT
>-|TRBJ2-6|16|TRBV15|-
CATSRDQGVGANVLTF
TGTGCCACCAGCAGAGATCAAGGAGTCGGGGCCAACGTCCTGACTTTC
>-|TRBJ2-3|15|TRBV15|-
CATSRSLVNTDTQYF
TGTGCCACCAGCCGTTCGTTGGTGAACACAGATACGCAGTATTTT
>-|TRBJ2-5|10|TRBV29-1|once
CSVIRETQYF
TGCAGCGTTATACGAGAGACCCAGTACTTC
>-|TRBJ1-6|13|TRBV7-3|many
CASSPNPNSPLHF
TGTGCCAGCAGTCCAAACCCGAATTCACCCCTCCACTTT
>TRBD2|TRBJ2-3|14|TRBV27|few
CASRVAGGTDTQYF
TGTGCCAGCAGGGTAGCGGGGGGCACAGATACGCAGTATTTT
>-|TRBJ1-1|14|TRBV7-2|-
CASSKWATLAEAFF
TGTGCCAGCAGTAAATGGGCTACCCTGGCGGAAGCTTTCTTT
>TRBD1|TRBJ2-7|12|TRBV12-5|-
CATQGAVNEQYF
TGTGCTACCCAGGGGGCGGTAAACGAGCAGTACTTC
>-|TRBJ1-6|11|TRBV20-1|-
CSAPTVGPLHF
TGCAGTGCCCCGACAGTTGGACCCCTCCACTTT
>TRBD1|TRBJ2-5|13|TRBV10-3|few
CAISVTGEETQYF
TGTGCCATCAGTGTGACAGGGGAAGAGACCCAGTACTTC
>-|TRBJ2-7|12|TRBV30|once
CAWSEQGYEQYF
TGTGCCTGGAGTGAACAGGGCTACGAGCAGTACTTC
>-|TRBJ1-1|19|TRBV19|once
CASSTQKDPALGRAPGAFF
TGTGCCAGTAGTACGCAGAAGGATCCCGCGTTGGGCCGAGCACCAGGAGCTTTCTTT
>TRBD1|TRBJ2-4|12|TRBV2|-
CASSGRQGFQYF
TGTGCCAGCAGTGGAAGACAGGGGTTTCAGTACTTC
>-|TRBJ1-2|15|TRBV7-2|many
CASSLGTGSNYGYTF
TGTGCCAGCAGCTTAGGAACAGGGAGTAACTATGGCTACACCTTC
>TRBD1|TRBJ1-2|15|TRBV19|few
CASSTAGQGNYGYTF
TGTGCCAGTAGTACGGCCGGACAGGGGAACTATGGCTACACCTTC
>-|TRBJ2-3|15|TRBV15|once
CATSRARDGTDTQYF
TGTGCCACCAGCAGAGCGCGGGACGGCACAGATACGCAGTATTTT